The clone carrying this T cell receptor beta chain was seen more than once but under ten times. Its antigen is still unknown. Generated by immunoSEQ multiplex PCR, the TCRdb table keeps only in-frame clones and is missing some. The table lists under 100,000 clones, more than 75% of them singletons, with less than 25% in the top ten. The record originates from a study of T cells in localized non-small cell lung cancer. V gave up 0 bases and J gave up 3 bases, with 9 bases separating them. This CDR3 region has 14 residues. Germline CDR1 SGDLS, CDR2 YYNGEE. Broader study findings: Appearing in adjacent lung were a median about 59 of the top 100 tumor clones. Sequence data derive from only one tumor region, so heterogeneity remains possible. Uninvolved adjacent lung had the highest recorded T cell clonality, with tumor below it. Higher blood T cell density went with longer overall survival.

This chain joins TRBV9 and TRBJ1-1; possible D gene TRBD1, 5 bases. The clonotype was recovered from a woman aged 40-75 years with stage I squamous cell lung carcinoma. Sequencing used peripheral blood, obtained before any cancer treatment. CDR3 DNA: TGTGCCAGCAGCGTAGAGGGGCGGGACACTGAAGCTTTCTTT. Translated: CASSVEGRDTEAFF.